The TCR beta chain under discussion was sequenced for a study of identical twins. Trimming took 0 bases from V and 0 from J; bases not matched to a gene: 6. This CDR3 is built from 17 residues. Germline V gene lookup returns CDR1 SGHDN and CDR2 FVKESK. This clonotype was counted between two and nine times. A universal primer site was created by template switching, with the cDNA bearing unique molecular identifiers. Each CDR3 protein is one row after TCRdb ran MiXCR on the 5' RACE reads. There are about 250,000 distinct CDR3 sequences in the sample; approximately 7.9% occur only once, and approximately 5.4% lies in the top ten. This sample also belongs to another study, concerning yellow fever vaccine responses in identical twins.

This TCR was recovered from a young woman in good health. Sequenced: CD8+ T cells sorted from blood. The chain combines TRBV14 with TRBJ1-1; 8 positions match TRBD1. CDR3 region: CASSQDRGPLLNTEAFF. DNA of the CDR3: TGTGCCAGCAGCCAAGACAGGGGGCCTCTTTTGAACACTGAAGCTTTCTTT.